This T cell receptor (beta chain) was sequenced for a study of T-cell reconstitution after alpha-beta-depleted transplantation in children. This clonotype was detected only a few times. Germline CDR1 is SNHLY and CDR2 is FYNNEI. The CDR3 spans 15 residues. V was trimmed by 2 bases and J by 4 bases, leaving 11 bases between them. TCRbeta library preparation incorporated unique molecular identifiers. Via MiXCR, TCRdb re-called the PCR reads, giving one row per CDR3 protein. The sample yields around 71,000 distinct CDR3 sequences, 6% to 8% seen once. This sequence was found in a human donor who donated a stem cell graft to a child with acute lymphoblastic leukemia. The genes are TRBV2 and TRBJ2-2; D might be TRBD2 (6 bases). The specimen comprised PBMCs from the stem cell graft donor, sampled from the stem cell graft. In nucleotides, the CDR3 is TGTGCCAGCAGTGAACCAGGGAGGCGCACCGGGGAGCTGTTTTTT. Its protein product is CASSEPGRRTGELFF.